Following are 18 T cell receptor beta chains from one sample sequenced in a study of cytomegalovirus exposure and HLA in healthy donors. PCR amplification relied on 60 Vbeta primers (plus 13 Jbeta primers). TCRdb's table, derived via immunoSEQ multiplex PCR, lists solely in-frame clones and lacks some. The repertoire has around 230,000 clones, about three quarters of them found once; the top ten carry more than 0.45%. Material: PBMCs. All receptors come from a boy aged 5-17 years in good health and CMV-seronegative.

The V gene is TRBV2, the J gene TRBJ2-5; 8 nucleotides match TRBD1. The end of the DNA fits TRBJ2-7 better, so the J call may be wrong. CDR3 size: 16 residues. Per the germline V gene, CDR1 is SNHLY and CDR2 is FYNNEI. This chain's CDR3 is CASIFPTDREKHEQYF. The DNA for the CDR3 is TGTGCCAGCATTTTCCCCACGGACAGGGAAAAACACGAGCAGTACTTC.

The rearrangement joins TRBV30 to TRBJ2-2; possible D gene TRBD2, 5 bases. With 5 bases removed from V and 4 bases from J, the gap between germline ends came to 14 bases. CDR3 length: 14 amino acids. Looked up from germline, CDR1 is GTSNPN and CDR2 is SVGIG (reference sequence). This CDR3 reads CAWRLGLLTGELFF. The CDR3 DNA reads TGTGCCTGGCGTTTAGGACTCCTCACCGGGGAGCTGTTTTTT.

The CDR3 spells CASSTEGQGFYTF. The CDR3 nucleotides are TGCGCCAGCAGCACCGAAGGACAGGGGTTCTACACCTTC. The V call is TRBV5-1, the J call TRBJ1-2; 9 nucleotides line up with TRBD1. Looked up from germline, CDR1 is SGHRS and CDR2 is YFSETQ. The ends lost 4 bases at V and 10 bases at J; junction bases unmatched: 8. The CDR3 extends over 13 amino acids.

This chain links TRBV5-4 with TRBJ1-1, with D perhaps matching TRBD1 (5 bases). Germline values: CDR1 SGHNT, CDR2 YYREEE (reference sequence). V lost 1 base to trimming and J lost 8 bases, with 12 bases between them. This CDR3 spans 13 amino acids. The CDR3, as DNA: TGTGCCAGCAGCTTGTCTAATTACAGGGAAGCTTTCTTT. This gives the protein CASSLSNYREAFF.

The chain combines TRBV6-1 with TRBJ2-3; D is perhaps TRBD2 (6 bases). Germline-derived CDR1 and CDR2 are MNHNS and SASEGT. The CDR3 length is 14 residues. Deletions cut 5 bases from V and 0 bases from J, with 9 bases between. This CDR3 reads CASSSLASTDTQYF. The CDR3 coding sequence is TGTGCCAGCAGTTCACTAGCTAGCACAGATACGCAGTATTTT.

CDR3 region: CASSGYSYEQYF. The CDR3 region has the DNA TGTGCCAGCAGCGGGTATTCCTACGAGCAGTACTTC. V and J are TRBV25-1 and TRBJ2-7, with D unresolved. Germline lookup yields CDR1 MGHDK and CDR2 SYGVNS. Trimming removed 6 bases at V and 1 base at J, with 7 bases between. CDR3 length: 12 residues.

The V and J genes are TRBV5-6 and TRBJ2-3; TRBD2 matches at 12 bases. This CDR3 comprises 15 residues. Trimming at V came to 5 bases and at J to 3 bases, leaving 4 bases not matched to a gene. Germline V gene lookup returns CDR1 SGHDT and CDR2 YYEEEE. The CDR3 protein is CASSKLAGGTDTQYF. The DNA of the CDR3 is TGTGCCAGCAGTAAACTAGCGGGGGGTACAGATACGCAGTATTTT.

This clone was seen only once. This chain connects TRBV6-5 to TRBJ1-5; D not certain. CDR1 and CDR2 from the germline V gene are MNHEY and SVGAGI. Trimming left V 6 bases short and J 5 bases short, with 11 bases between. The CDR3 covers 13 residues. The CDR3 nucleotides are TGTGCCAGCAGCCGGCGGGCGGATCAGCCCCAGCATTTT. It encodes CASSRRADQPQHF.

The table lists this clone with a count of one. This chain connects TRBV10-3 to TRBJ1-2, with 12 bases lining up with TRBD1. V lost 3 bases, J lost 6 bases, and 5 bases stayed unmatched. Germline CDR1 ENHRY, CDR2 SYGVKD. The CDR3 loop spans 15 amino acids. The CDR3 protein is CAISDTGTGGDGYTF. CDR3 sequence (DNA): TGTGCCATCAGTGATACCGGGACAGGGGGCGATGGCTACACCTTC.

This chain uses TRBV7-8 with TRBJ2-7; 12 nucleotides match TRBD2. The V segment lost 0 bases and the J segment 0 bases; nucleotides outside the gene matches: 3. Germline lookup yields CDR1 SGHVS and CDR2 FQNEAQ. The CDR3 is made up of 17 amino acids. CDR3 region: CASSLALAGGPSYEQYF. The DNA of the CDR3 is TGTGCCAGCAGCTTAGCACTAGCGGGGGGCCCCTCCTACGAGCAGTACTTC.

This clone was seen a handful of times. The chain joins TRBV30 to TRBJ2-7; 8 bases agree with TRBD1. The CDR3 is 13 residues long. Germline trimming cut 4 bases from V and 3 bases from J; bases unmatched to any gene: 5. CDR1 is GTSNPN, CDR2 SVGIG, per germline (reference sequence). The CDR3: CAWIPDRDYEQYF. In nucleotides, the CDR3 is TGTGCCTGGATTCCGGACAGGGACTACGAGCAGTACTTC.

V usage is TRBV4-1 and J usage is TRBJ1-2, with D perhaps TRBD1 (5 bases). The CDR3 loop spans 15 amino acids. The V end was cut by 4 bases, the J end by 8 bases, with 20 bases between. The germline CDR1 and CDR2 sequences are MGHRA and YSYEKL. The CDR3 here is CASSPFDSHTGGYTF. The DNA of the CDR3 is TGCGCCAGCAGCCCTTTCGATTCCCATACAGGCGGCTACACCTTC.

The J gene is TRBJ2-1, the V gene TRBV28, with 14 nucleotides matching TRBD2. The J segment lost 3 bases and the V segment lost 7 bases, leaving 5 bases of the junction unmatched. CDR1 is MDHEN and CDR2 is SYDVKM in the germline V gene. This CDR3 region has 16 residues. The CDR3 DNA reads TGTGCCAGCATTTATGGACTAGCGGGAGGCTACAATGAGCAGTTCTTC. The encoded protein is CASIYGLAGGYNEQFF. The full variable domain, rest sourced from reference TRBV28 and TRBJ2-1, is DVKVTQSSRYLVKRTGEKVFLECVQDMDHENMFWYRQDPGLGLRLIYFSYDVKMKEKGDIPEGYSVSREKKERFSLILESASTNQTSMYLCASIYGLAGGYNEQFFGPGTRLTVL.

This clone was counted once. This chain connects TRBV4-2 to TRBJ2-3; D may be TRBD2 (5 bases). The CDR3 is 13 amino acids. V was trimmed by 3 bases and J by 7 bases, leaving 11 bases between them. The germline CDR1 and CDR2 sequences are LGHNA and YNFKEQ. The DNA for the CDR3 is TGTGCCAGCAGCCATCTAGCTCTTAATACGCAGTATTTT. This codes for CASSHLALNTQYF.

V gene TRBV5-6 combines with J gene TRBJ2-1; 13 nucleotides align to TRBD2. This CDR3 comprises 16 residues. CDR1 is SGHDT and CDR2 is YYEEEE in the germline V gene. With 4 bases clipped from V and 7 bases from J, the junction kept 8 bases outside the gene matches. The DNA of the CDR3 is TGTGCCAGCAGCCGAATTCCGGGACTAGCGGGGAATGAGCAGTTCTTC. Residues: CASSRIPGLAGNEQFF.

The V and J genes are TRBV5-1 and TRBJ1-6, with D possibly TRBD1 on 5 matching bases. CDR1 SGHRS and CDR2 YFSETQ come from the germline V gene. There are 16 residues in the CDR3. V was trimmed by 0 bases and J by 8 bases, leaving 15 bases between them. CDR3 DNA: TGCGCCAGCAGCTTGGGCCCCCAGGGTGGGGATTCACCCCTCCACTTT. Amino acids: CASSLGPQGGDSPLHF.

The chain combines TRBV5-4 with TRBJ2-6; D is possibly TRBD1 (6 bases). This CDR3 is 15 amino acids long. Germline CDR1 SGHNT, CDR2 YYREEE (reference sequence). The V end lost 4 bases, the J end lost 0 bases, and 8 bases lay between the germline ends. CDR3 loop: CASSDRSSGANVLTF. The DNA for the CDR3 is TGTGCCAGCAGCGACAGGAGCTCTGGGGCCAACGTCCTGACTTTC.

The chain combines TRBV5-1 with TRBJ1-2; 8 positions match TRBD1. V lost 5 bases, J lost 6 bases, and 9 bases stayed unmatched. CDR3 size: 14 residues. Germline CDR1 SGHRS, CDR2 YFSETQ. The CDR3: CASRETGAVDGYTF. The CDR3 DNA sequence: TGCGCCAGCAGGGAGACAGGGGCGGTCGATGGCTACACCTTC. Filled out from reference TRBV5-1 and TRBJ1-2, the complete variable domain reads KAGVTQTPRYLIKTRGQQVTLSCSPISGHRSVSWYQQTPGQGLQFLFEYFSETQRNKGNFPGRFSGRQFSNSRSEMNVSTLELGDSALYLCASRETGAVDGYTFGSGTRLTVV.